This record concerns one T cell receptor beta chain sequence. As processed by the authors: Amplification of reference gene primers provided the estimated nucleated cell counts. Using immunoSEQ multiplex PCR, the repertoire was profiled, and TCRdb retains in-frame clones only, with some absent. V and J calls and clone size follow that table, whereas D and trimming were derived from the DNA. The sample shows approximately 70,000 clones, over 80% of them seen only once. The data were taken from a study of blood T cell repertoires in COVID-19. For the study at large: COVID-19 samples from acute and convalescent phases originated in the United States, Italy and Spain. The cDNA or gDNA used as material had been derived from T cells, B-cell-depleted T cells, or PBMCs.

This sequence was found in a woman of 80 years or more with active COVID-19. The sample comprised peripheral blood.

The DNA of the CDR3 is TGCGCCAGCAGCCCGGACAGTACTAACTATGGCTACACCTTC. Translation: CASSPDSTNYGYTF. This chain joins TRBV5-1 and TRBJ1-2, with a possible D match to TRBD1 (6 bases). The germline V gene has CDR1 SGHRS and CDR2 YFSETQ. The V end was cut by 4 bases, the J end by 0 bases, with 10 bases between. The CDR3 extends over 14 amino acids.